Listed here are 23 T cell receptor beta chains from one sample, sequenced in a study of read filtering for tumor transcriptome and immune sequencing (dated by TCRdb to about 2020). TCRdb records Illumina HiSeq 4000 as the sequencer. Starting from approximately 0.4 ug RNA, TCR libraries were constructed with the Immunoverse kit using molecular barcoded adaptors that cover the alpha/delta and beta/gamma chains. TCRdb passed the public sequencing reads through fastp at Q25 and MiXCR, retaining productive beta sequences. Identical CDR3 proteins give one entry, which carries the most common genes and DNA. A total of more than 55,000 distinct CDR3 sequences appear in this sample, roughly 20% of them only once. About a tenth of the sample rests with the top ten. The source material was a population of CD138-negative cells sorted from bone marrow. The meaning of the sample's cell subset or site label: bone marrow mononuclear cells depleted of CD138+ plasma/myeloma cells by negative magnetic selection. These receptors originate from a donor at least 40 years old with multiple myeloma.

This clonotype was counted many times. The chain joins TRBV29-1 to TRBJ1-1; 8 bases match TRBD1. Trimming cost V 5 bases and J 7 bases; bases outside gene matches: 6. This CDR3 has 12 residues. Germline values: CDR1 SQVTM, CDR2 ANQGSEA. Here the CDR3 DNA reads TGCAGCGTTAGACAGGGGCGGAATGAAGCTTTCTTT. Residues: CSVRQGRNEAFF.

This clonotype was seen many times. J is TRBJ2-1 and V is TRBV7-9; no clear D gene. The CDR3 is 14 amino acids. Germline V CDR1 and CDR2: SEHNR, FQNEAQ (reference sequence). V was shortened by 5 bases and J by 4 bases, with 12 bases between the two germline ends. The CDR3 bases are TGTGCCAGCAGCCTCATCAGAAAATACAATGAGCAGTTCTTC. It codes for CASSLIRKYNEQFF.

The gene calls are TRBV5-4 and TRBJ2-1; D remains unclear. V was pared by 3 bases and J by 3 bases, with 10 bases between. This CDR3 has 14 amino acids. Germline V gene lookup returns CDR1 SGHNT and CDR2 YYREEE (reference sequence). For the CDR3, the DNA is TGTGCCAGCAGCTCGGCACTAATCTACAATGAGCAGTTCTTC. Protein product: CASSSALIYNEQFF.

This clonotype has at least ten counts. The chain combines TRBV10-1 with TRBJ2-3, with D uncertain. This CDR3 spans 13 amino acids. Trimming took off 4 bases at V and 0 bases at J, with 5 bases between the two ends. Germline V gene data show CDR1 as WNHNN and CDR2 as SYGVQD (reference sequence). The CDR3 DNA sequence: TGCGCCAGCAGTGGGGTCAGCACAGATACGCAGTATTTT. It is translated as CASSGVSTDTQYF.

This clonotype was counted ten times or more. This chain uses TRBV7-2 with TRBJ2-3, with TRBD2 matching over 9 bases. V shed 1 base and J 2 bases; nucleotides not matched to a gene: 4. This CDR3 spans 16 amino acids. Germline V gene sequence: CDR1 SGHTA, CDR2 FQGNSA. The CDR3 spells CASSLVGGRATDTQYF. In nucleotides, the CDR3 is TGTGCCAGCAGCTTAGTCGGCGGGAGGGCCACAGATACGCAGTATTTT.

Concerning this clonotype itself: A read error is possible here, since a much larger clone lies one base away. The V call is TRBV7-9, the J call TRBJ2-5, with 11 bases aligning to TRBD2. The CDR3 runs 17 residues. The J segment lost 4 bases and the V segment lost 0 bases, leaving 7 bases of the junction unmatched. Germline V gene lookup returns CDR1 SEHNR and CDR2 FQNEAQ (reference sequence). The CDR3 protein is CASSLAQLAGELETQYF. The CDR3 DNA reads TGTGCCAGCAGCTTAGCCCAACTAGCGGGAGAGCTAGAGACCCAGTACTTC.

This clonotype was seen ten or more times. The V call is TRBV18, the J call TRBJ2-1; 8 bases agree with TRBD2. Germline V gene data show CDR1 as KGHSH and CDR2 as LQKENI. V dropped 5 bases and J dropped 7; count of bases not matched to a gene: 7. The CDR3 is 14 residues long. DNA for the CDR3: TGTGCCAGCTCATCGCGGACTAGCAAGAATGAGCAGTTCTTC. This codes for CASSSRTSKNEQFF.

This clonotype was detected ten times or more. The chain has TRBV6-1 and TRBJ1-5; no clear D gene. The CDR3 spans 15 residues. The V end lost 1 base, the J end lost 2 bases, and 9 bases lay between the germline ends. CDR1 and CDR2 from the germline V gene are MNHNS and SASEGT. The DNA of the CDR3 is TGTGCCAGCAGTGAAGAGGGATTGGGCAATCAGCCCCAGCATTTT. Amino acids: CASSEEGLGNQPQHF.

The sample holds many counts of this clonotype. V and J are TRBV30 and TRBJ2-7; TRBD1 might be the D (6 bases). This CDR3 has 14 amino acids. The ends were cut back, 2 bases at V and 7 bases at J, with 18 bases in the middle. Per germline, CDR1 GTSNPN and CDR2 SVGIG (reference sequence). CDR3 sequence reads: CAWSWGRGSDEQYF. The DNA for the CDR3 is TGTGCCTGGAGTTGGGGAAGGGGGTCGGATGAGCAGTACTTC.

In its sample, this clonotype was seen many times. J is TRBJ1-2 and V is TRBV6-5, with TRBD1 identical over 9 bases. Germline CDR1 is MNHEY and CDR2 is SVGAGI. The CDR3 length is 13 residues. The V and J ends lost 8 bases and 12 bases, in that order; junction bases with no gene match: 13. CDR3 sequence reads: CASRSPGTGMDTF. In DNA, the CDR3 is TGTGCCAGCCGAAGTCCCGGGACAGGGATGGACACCTTC.

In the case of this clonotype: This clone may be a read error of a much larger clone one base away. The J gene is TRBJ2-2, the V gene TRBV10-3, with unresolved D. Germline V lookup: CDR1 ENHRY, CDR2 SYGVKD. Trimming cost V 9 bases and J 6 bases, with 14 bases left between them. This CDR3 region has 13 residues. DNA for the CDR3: TGTGCCATGACTTACGATGGGGCCGGGGAGCTGTTTTTT. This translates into CAMTYDGAGELFF.

The CDR3 coding sequence is TGTGCCAGCAGTGAAAGAGGGACCCAGTACTTC. Amino acids: CASSERGTQYF. V gene TRBV2 combines with J gene TRBJ2-5; no definite D call. V lost 2 bases and J 7 bases, leaving 5 bases between the germline ends. The V gene's germline CDR1 is SNHLY and CDR2 FYNNEI. The CDR3 has 11 residues.

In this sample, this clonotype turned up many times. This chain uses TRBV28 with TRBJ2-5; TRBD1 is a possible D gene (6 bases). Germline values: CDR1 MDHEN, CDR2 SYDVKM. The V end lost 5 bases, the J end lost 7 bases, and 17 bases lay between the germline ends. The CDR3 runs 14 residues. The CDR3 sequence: CASSPRTVWGTQYF. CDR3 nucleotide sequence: TGTGCCAGCAGTCCCCGGACAGTTTGGGGGACCCAGTACTTC.

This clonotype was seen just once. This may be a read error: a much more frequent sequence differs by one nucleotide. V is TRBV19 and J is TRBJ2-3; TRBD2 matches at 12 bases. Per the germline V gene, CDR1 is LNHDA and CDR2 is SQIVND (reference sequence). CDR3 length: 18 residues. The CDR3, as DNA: TGTGCCAGCCAGCCCCCTAGCGGGGGGGCCGGGTTCGCAGATACGCAGTGTTTT. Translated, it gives CASQPPSGGAGFADTQCF.

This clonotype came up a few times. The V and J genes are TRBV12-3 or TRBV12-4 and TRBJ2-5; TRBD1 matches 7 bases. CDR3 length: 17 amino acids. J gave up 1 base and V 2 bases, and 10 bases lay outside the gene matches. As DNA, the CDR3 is TGTGCCAGCAGTTTACCCACGACCGGGACAGCCCAAGAGACCCAGTACTTC. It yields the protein CASSLPTTGTAQETQYF.

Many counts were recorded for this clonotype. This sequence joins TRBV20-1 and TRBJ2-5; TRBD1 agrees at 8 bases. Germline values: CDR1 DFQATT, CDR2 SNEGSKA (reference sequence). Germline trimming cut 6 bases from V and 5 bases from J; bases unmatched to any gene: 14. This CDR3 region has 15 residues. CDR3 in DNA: TGCAGTGCGTCAATTCCCGACAGGGGCGGCGAGACCCAGTACTTC. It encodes CSASIPDRGGETQYF.

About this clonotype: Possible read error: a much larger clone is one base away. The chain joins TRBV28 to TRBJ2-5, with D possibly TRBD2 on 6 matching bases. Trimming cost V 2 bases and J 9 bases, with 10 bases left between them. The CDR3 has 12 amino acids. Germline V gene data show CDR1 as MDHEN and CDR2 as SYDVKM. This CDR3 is CASSLNGEAQYF. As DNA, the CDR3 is TGTGCCAGCAGTTTAAATGGGGAGGCCCAGTACTTC.

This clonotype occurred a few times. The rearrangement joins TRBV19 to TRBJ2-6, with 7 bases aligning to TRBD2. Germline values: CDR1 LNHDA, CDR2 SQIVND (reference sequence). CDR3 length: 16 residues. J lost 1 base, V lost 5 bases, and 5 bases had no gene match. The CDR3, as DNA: TGTGCCAGTAGTTTCGGGGGGATATCTGGGGCCAACGTCCTGACTTTC. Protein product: CASSFGGISGANVLTF.

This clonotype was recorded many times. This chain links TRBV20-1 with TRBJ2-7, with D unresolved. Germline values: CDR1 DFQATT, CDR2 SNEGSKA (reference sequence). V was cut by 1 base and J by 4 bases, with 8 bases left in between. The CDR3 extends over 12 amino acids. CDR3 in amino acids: CSARGRRYEQYF. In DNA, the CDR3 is TGCAGTGCTAGAGGCCGTAGATACGAGCAGTACTTC.

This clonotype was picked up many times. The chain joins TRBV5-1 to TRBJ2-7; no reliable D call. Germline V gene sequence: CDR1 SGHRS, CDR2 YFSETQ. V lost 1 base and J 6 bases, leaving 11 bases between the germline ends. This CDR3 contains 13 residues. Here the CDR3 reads CASSLPQAREQYF. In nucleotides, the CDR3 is TGCGCCAGCAGCTTGCCTCAAGCTCGCGAGCAGTACTTC.

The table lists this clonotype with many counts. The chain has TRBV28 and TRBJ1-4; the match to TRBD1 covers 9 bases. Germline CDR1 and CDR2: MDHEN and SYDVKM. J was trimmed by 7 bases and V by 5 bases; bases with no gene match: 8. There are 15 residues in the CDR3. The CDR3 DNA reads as TGTGCCAGCAGTGTAACAGGGGGCGCCTTTGAAAAACTGTTTTTT. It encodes CASSVTGGAFEKLFF.

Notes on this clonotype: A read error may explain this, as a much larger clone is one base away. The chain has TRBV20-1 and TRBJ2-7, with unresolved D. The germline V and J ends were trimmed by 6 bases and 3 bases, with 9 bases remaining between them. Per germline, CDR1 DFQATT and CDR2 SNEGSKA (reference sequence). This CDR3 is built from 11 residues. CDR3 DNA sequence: TGCAGTGCCGACTTCAACTACGAGCAGTACTTC. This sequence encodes CSADFNYEQYF.

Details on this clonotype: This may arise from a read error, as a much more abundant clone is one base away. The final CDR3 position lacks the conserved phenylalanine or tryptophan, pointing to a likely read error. For the CDR3, the DNA is TGTGCCAGCAGTTTAAGACAGGGGGTATTCCCGGAAGCTTTCCTT. Its translation is CASSLRQGVFPEAFL. The chain combines TRBV28 with TRBJ1-1, with TRBD1 identical over 9 bases. The length of the CDR3 is 15 residues. Losses at the gene ends were 2 bases for V and 8 bases for J; bases not matched to a gene: 9. Germline values: CDR1 MDHEN, CDR2 SYDVKM.